Described below is a single T cell receptor (beta chain) sequence and its context. The record originates from a study of blood T cell repertoires in COVID-19. Turning to the study itself: The cDNA or gDNA used as material had been derived from T cells, B-cell-depleted T cells, or PBMCs.

CDR1 and CDR2 (germline): SGHTA, FQGNSA. The ends lost 7 bases at V and 3 bases at J; junction bases unmatched: 5. CDR3 length: 14 residues. Assay: immunoSEQ multiplex PCR; the TCRdb copy retains only in-frame clones and omits some. The table records tens of thousands of clones, roughly 87% of them present only once. This receptor was taken from a woman in her fifties or sixties with active or convalescent COVID-19. Sequencing used peripheral blood. The genes are TRBV7-2 and TRBJ2-2; 7 positions agree with TRBD2. The CDR3 region has the DNA TGTGCCAGCAAGCGGGGCCCGGACACCGGGGAGCTGTTTTTT. Translating gives CASKRGPDTGELFF.